This record covers a single TCR beta chain. Its antigen is undetermined. This sample was included in a study of cytomegalovirus exposure and HLA in healthy donors. Findings and caveats of the study: According to a later analysis, donors in an Asian-associated ancestry cluster reportedly had fewer N-insertions than the roughly 660-donor mean.

The V segment lost 4 bases and the J segment 4 bases; nucleotides outside the gene matches: 7. Germline V gene sequence: CDR1 MGHDK, CDR2 SYGVNS. This CDR3 has 15 amino acids. It was with 60 Vbeta and 13 Jbeta primers that the PCR ran. Assay: immunoSEQ multiplex PCR; the TCRdb copy retains only in-frame clones and omits some. The data contain about 170,000 clones, about 75% of them singletons. Sequencing input: PBMCs. This chain links TRBV25-1 with TRBJ2-5, with TRBD2 matching 9 bases. The receptor was derived from a man between 35 and 55 years old in good health and CMV-seropositive. CDR3 sequence: CASSGTTSGPETQYF. The CDR3 DNA sequence: TGTGCCAGCAGTGGGACCACTAGCGGGCCAGAGACCCAGTACTTC. The variable domain in full, with the rest retrieved from reference TRBV25-1 and TRBJ2-5, is EADIYQTPRYLVIGTGKKITLECSQTMGHDKMYWYQQDPGMELHLIHYSYGVNSTEKGDLSSESTVSRIRTEHFPLTLESARPSHTSQYLCASSGTTSGPETQYFGPGTRLLVL.